This T cell receptor beta chain comes out of a study of T cell responses to AZD1222 COVID-19 vaccine. TCRdb's copy holds only in-frame clones and misses some; the assay was immunoSEQ multiplex PCR. The profile shows 150,000 or so clones, approximately 92% of them singletons. Trimming cost V 0 bases and J 5 bases, with 8 bases left between them. Germline V CDR1 and CDR2: LNHDA, SQIVND (reference sequence). This CDR3 is built from 13 residues. Remarks on this clone: The antigen remains undetermined.

Whole-study results and caveats: Most donors were white British and more were female, and clonal diversity was possibly underestimated.

This specimen consisted of peripheral blood, obtained on day 0 of AZD1222 vaccination. The TCR originated in an adult in good health. This chain uses TRBV19 with TRBJ2-7; no reliable D call. CDR3 in amino acids: CASSIDLFNEQYF. The CDR3 DNA reads as TGTGCCAGTAGTATAGATCTTTTCAACGAGCAGTACTTC.